The next 23 T cell receptor beta chains were all read from a single sample in a study of CD8 T cells in ankylosing spondylitis. TCRdb reprocessed the 5' RACE reads via MiXCR and lists one record per CDR3 protein. The data contain some 350,000 distinct CDR3 sequences, approximately 15% of them singletons. Sequencing input: blood, either unsorted or a sorted T cell fraction (not recorded which). All receptors come from a male donor with ankylosing spondylitis or in good health (not recorded which).

This rearrangement joins TRBV4-1 to TRBJ2-1; D gene unclear. CDR3 length equals 15 residues. The germline V gene encodes CDR1 MGHRA and CDR2 YSYEKL. V lost 0 bases and J lost 3, with 9 bases in between. The CDR3 spells CASSQEGSLYNEQFF. The CDR3 region has the DNA TGCGCCAGCAGCCAAGAGGGGTCCCTCTACAATGAGCAGTTCTTC.

With regard to this clonotype: The junction does not match germline at one end; this may be a read error. The chain has TRBV10-2 and TRBJ2-5; TRBD1 matches 10 bases. The germline CDR1 and CDR2 sequences are WSHSY and SAAADI. This CDR3 has 16 amino acids. The CDR3 sequence: CASSEGQGVPSETLYF. The CDR3, as DNA: TGCGCCAGCAGTGAGGGACAGGGGGTACCCTCAGAGACCCTGTACTTC.

In regard to this clonotype: One junction end disagrees with the germline gene, perhaps due to a read error. The rearrangement joins TRBV3-1 to TRBJ2-3, with D possibly called TRBD1 or TRBD2 (5 bases each). The CDR3 is 15 residues long. Germline V gene data show CDR1 as LGHDT and CDR2 as YNNKEL (reference sequence). The CDR3 DNA reads as TGTGCCTGCAGCCAAGCAGGGAGCGAAACAGATACGCAGTATTTT. Translating gives CACSQAGSETDTQYF.

This clonotype was picked up a small number of times. The chain recombines TRBV20-1 with TRBJ2-1, with D unclear. Germline-derived CDR1 and CDR2 are DFQATT and SNEGSKA (reference sequence). CDR3 length: 14 amino acids. V shed 5 bases and J shed 0 bases, with 11 bases lying between them. The CDR3 sequence is CSALPGSSYNEQFF. In DNA, the CDR3 is TGCAGTGCTTTGCCCGGAAGCTCCTACAATGAGCAGTTCTTC.

In this sample, this clonotype turned up a few times. The CDR3: CASRSGDRVTDTQYF. In DNA form, the CDR3 reads TGTGCCAGCAGATCCGGGGACAGGGTTACAGATACGCAGTATTTT. V usage is TRBV6-1 and J usage is TRBJ2-3; 9 bases map to TRBD1. V lost 6 bases to trimming and J lost 3 bases; unmatched junction nucleotides: 7. In germline, CDR1 is MNHNS, CDR2 SASEGT. The CDR3 runs 15 residues.

The chain employs TRBV3-1 and TRBJ1-1; D not resolved. Per the germline V gene, CDR1 is LGHDT and CDR2 is YNNKEL (reference sequence). The CDR3 covers 16 residues. V lost 3 bases to trimming and J lost 6 bases, with 20 bases between them. The CDR3 DNA reads as TGTGCCAGCAGCCACCAGACTGGCCTTAGAACCCCTGAAGCTTTCTTT. Translation gives CASSHQTGLRTPEAFF. Full variable domain (outside the CDR3, taken from reference TRBV3-1 and TRBJ1-1): DTAVSQTPKYLVTQMGNDKSIKCEQNLGHDTMYWYKQDSKKFLKIMFSYNNKELIINETVPNRFSPKSPDKAHLNLHINSLELGDSAVYFCASSHQTGLRTPEAFFGQGTRLTVV.

Here the CDR3 DNA reads TGCGCCAGCAGCGCCTCACATGGGGAGCAGTACTTC. This translates into CASSASHGEQYF. The V call is TRBV5-1, the J call TRBJ2-7; D gene ambiguous. In germline, CDR1 is SGHRS, CDR2 YFSETQ. CDR3 length: 12 amino acids. Trimming pared 4 bases from V and 7 bases from J, leaving 12 bases between.

In this sample, this clonotype turned up a few times. The chain carries TRBV4-1 and TRBJ2-3; D gene ambiguous. CDR1 and CDR2 (germline): MGHRA, YSYEKL. The CDR3 covers 15 residues. Trimming removed 0 bases from V and 4 bases from J, with 11 bases in between. This CDR3 is CASSQDGIAPDTQYF. The CDR3, as DNA: TGCGCCAGCAGCCAAGACGGTATAGCCCCAGATACGCAGTATTTT.

The chain joins TRBV24-1 to TRBJ2-2; perhaps D is TRBD1 or TRBD2 (7 bases each). The germline V and J ends were trimmed by 4 bases and 6 bases, with 14 bases remaining between them. CDR3 length equals 15 residues. Germline V CDR1 and CDR2: KGHDR, SFDVKD. CDR3 sequence: CATSEGGTEAGELFF. The CDR3, as DNA: TGTGCCACCAGTGAGGGAGGGACAGAGGCCGGGGAGCTGTTTTTT.

This clonotype has a count of ten or more. V usage is TRBV6-1 and J usage is TRBJ2-4, with D perhaps TRBD1 or TRBD2 (5 bases each). Germline lookup yields CDR1 MNHNS and CDR2 SASEGT. The CDR3 is made up of 14 amino acids. Trimming stripped 5 bases from V and 0 bases from J, with 8 bases between. In DNA form, the CDR3 reads TGTGCCAGCAGTCGGGACCCAGCCAAAAACATTCAGTACTTC. Amino acids: CASSRDPAKNIQYF.

A few counts support this clonotype. This rearrangement joins TRBV5-1 to TRBJ2-7; 8 bases fit TRBD2. The CDR3 is 13 amino acids. V trimming: 6 bases; J trimming: 0 bases; junction bases outside the gene matches: 2. Germline V CDR1 and CDR2: SGHRS, YFSETQ. The CDR3 DNA sequence: TGCGCCAGCAAAAGCGGGAGCTCCTACGAGCAGTACTTC. It specifies CASKSGSSYEQYF.

The rearrangement links TRBV20-1 to TRBJ2-1; D unclear. CDR3 length: 13 amino acids. Germline V gene lookup returns CDR1 DFQATT and CDR2 SNEGSKA (reference sequence). Trimming took 3 bases from V and 3 from J, leaving 9 bases between them. This CDR3 reads CSASGPVYNEQFF. The DNA for the CDR3 is TGCAGTGCTAGCGGGCCCGTCTACAATGAGCAGTTCTTC.

This clonotype was observed a handful of times. The gene calls are TRBV12-3 or TRBV12-4 and TRBJ2-7; 12 nucleotides align to TRBD2. The CDR3 loop spans 15 amino acids. V lost 6 bases and J lost 1; bases outside the gene matches: 4. CDR3 protein: CASRPSGGASYEQYF. The DNA of the CDR3 is TGTGCCAGCAGACCTAGCGGGGGGGCGTCCTACGAGCAGTACTTC.

The chain is built from TRBV9 and TRBJ2-1; 16 nucleotides align to TRBD2. Germline CDR1 is SGDLS and CDR2 is YYNGEE. The CDR3 extends over 14 amino acids. Unmatched junction bases numbered 4, after V lost 7 bases and J lost 9 bases. The CDR3 DNA sequence: TGTGCCAGCGGGGGACTAGCGGGAGGGGGTGAGCAGTTCTTC. Its translation: CASGGLAGGGEQFF.

This clonotype showed up many times. V gene TRBV11-2 combines with J gene TRBJ2-2; D might be TRBD1 (6 bases). In germline, CDR1 is SGHAT, CDR2 FQNNGV. With 4 bases removed from V and 6 bases from J, the gap between germline ends came to 12 bases. CDR3 length: 14 amino acids. This CDR3 is CASSSLQGAGELFF. The CDR3 DNA reads TGTGCCAGCAGCTCTTTACAGGGTGCCGGGGAGCTGTTTTTT.

The table lists this clonotype with a few counts. The chain recombines TRBV5-4 with TRBJ1-2; 11 bases agree with TRBD1. This CDR3 has 17 amino acids. Looked up from germline, CDR1 is SGHNT and CDR2 is YYREEE (reference sequence). After removal of 4 bases from V and 4 bases from J, the junction contained 12 bases not matched to a gene. Here the CDR3 reads CASSLDGQGAQSYGYTF. CDR3 nucleotides: TGTGCCAGCAGCCTCGACGGACAGGGGGCCCAGAGCTATGGCTACACCTTC.

This clonotype was counted only a few times. This sequence joins TRBV28 and TRBJ2-4; possibly TRBD1 for D (6 bases). This CDR3 has 15 residues. Germline lookup yields CDR1 MDHEN and CDR2 SYDVKM. The V and J ends lost 9 bases and 1 base respectively, with 16 bases between them. Here the CDR3 DNA reads TGTGCCAGTTATACAGGGAGTAGGGCCAAAAACATTCAGTACTTC. Amino acids: CASYTGSRAKNIQYF.

This clonotype was picked up a small number of times. The J gene is TRBJ2-1, the V gene TRBV6-2 or TRBV6-3, with 12 positions matching TRBD2. The junction had 9 bases not matched to a gene; V was cut back by 3 bases and J by 0 bases. Germline lookup yields CDR1 MNHEY and CDR2 SVGEGT. This CDR3 is built from 19 residues. CDR3 protein: CASSYTSGGFISSYNEQFF. The CDR3 bases are TGTGCCAGCAGTTATACTAGCGGGGGGTTTATCAGCTCCTACAATGAGCAGTTCTTC.

This chain connects TRBV20-1 to TRBJ2-1; 12 bases are a match to TRBD2. The CDR3 has 16 residues. Germline CDR1 is DFQATT and CDR2 is SNEGSKA (reference sequence). V lost 5 bases to trimming and J lost 0 bases; unmatched junction nucleotides: 5. The CDR3 region is CSAPTSGGSSYNEQFF. CDR3 sequence (DNA): TGCAGTGCTCCTACTAGCGGGGGGAGCTCCTACAATGAGCAGTTCTTC.

This clonotype occurred a few times. The rearrangement joins TRBV5-1 to TRBJ2-1; D may be TRBD2 (6 bases). This CDR3 comprises 17 residues. The V and J ends lost 4 bases and 6 bases respectively, with 23 bases between them. CDR1 and CDR2 from the germline V gene are SGHRS and YFSETQ. The CDR3 spells CASSLDRPGLLPNEQFF. The DNA of the CDR3 is TGCGCCAGCAGCCTCGATCGACCGGGACTCCTCCCCAATGAGCAGTTCTTC.

The chain employs TRBV6-1 and TRBJ2-7, with D unclear. The CDR3 runs 16 residues. Deletions cut 1 base from V and 0 bases from J, with 13 bases between. CDR1 and CDR2 from the germline V gene are MNHNS and SASEGT. CDR3 DNA sequence: TGTGCCAGCAGTGAAGTGGCGGTCTTAAGCTCCTACGAGCAGTACTTC. Protein sequence: CASSEVAVLSSYEQYF.

This clonotype was observed at least ten times. This sequence joins TRBV29-1 and TRBJ1-1; D not certain. The CDR3 sequence is 10 residues long. CDR1 is SQVTM and CDR2 is ANQGSEA in the germline V gene. The V and J ends lost 4 bases and 2 bases respectively, with 2 bases between them. CDR3 protein: CSVANTEAFF. CDR3 coding DNA: TGCAGCGTTGCCAACACTGAAGCTTTCTTT. The entire variable domain, with the rest obtained from reference TRBV29-1 and TRBJ1-1, is as follows: SAVISQKPSRDICQRGTSLTIQCQVDSQVTMMFWYRQQPGQSLTLIATANQGSEATYESGFVIDKFPISRPNLTFSTLTVSNMSPEDSSIYLCSVANTEAFFGQGTRLTVV.

This clonotype was seen a handful of times. The chain is built from TRBV6-5 and TRBJ1-5, with 7 bases identical to TRBD1. The CDR3 is 15 amino acids. Germline V gene sequence: CDR1 MNHEY, CDR2 SVGAGI. Trimming removed 4 bases from V and 2 bases from J; junction bases left unmatched: 5. CDR3 coding DNA: TGTGCCAGCAGTTCGGGACAGTCCGGCAATCAGCCCCAGCATTTT. It specifies CASSSGQSGNQPQHF.